This TCR beta chain was identified in a study of blood T cells in healthy people across ages. Study-wide findings and caveats: The study could not conclusively compare naive and antigen-experienced cells, given its unsorted PBMCs.

With 10 bases clipped from V and 6 bases from J, the junction kept 13 bases outside the gene matches. The CDR3 spans 14 residues. The germline CDR1 and CDR2 sequences are ENHRY and SYGVKD. On this clonotype: The antigen is not known.

Primed by a sample-barcoded 5' primer and a J-beta primer mix, a second PCR proceeded for about 6 to 12 cycles. MiXCR was run by TCRdb on the 5' RACE reads, yielding one entry per CDR3 protein. The table has 1.5 million to 2 million distinct CDR3 sequences, about 28% seen once. Sequencing was carried out using blood. This TCR was recovered from a woman in her twenties or thirties in good health. The chain has TRBV10-3 and TRBJ2-3; 7 positions match TRBD2. The CDR3 DNA is TGTGCCAGCTGGGGGGGGGAAGGTTATGATACGCAGTATTTT. Protein: CASWGGEGYDTQYF.